This record looks at one T cell receptor beta chain sequence and its context. Eligible hyperthyroidism cases comprised new diagnoses of under 2 months' duration in individuals aged 18 to 65. The authors amplified TCR beta CDR3 regions from RNA transcripts. RT-PCR was first run with HTBI primers, then multiplex PCR in a second round. A single record per CDR3 protein comes from TCRdb applying MiXCR to the multiplex PCR reads. The data contain about 390,000 distinct CDR3 sequences, approximately 15% of them singletons. Germline V gene data show CDR1 as DFQATT and CDR2 as SNEGSKA (reference sequence). The length of the CDR3 is 13 residues. The V end was cut by 0 bases, the J end by 7 bases, with 12 bases between. The sample originates from a study of Graves' ophthalmopathy and Graves' hyperthyroidism.

Sequenced material: peripheral blood. The genes are TRBV20-1 and TRBJ1-2, with a weak D call TRBD1 (6 bases). This sequence was found in a woman aged 18-30 years with stable Graves' hyperthyroidism. CDR3 loop: CSAREGGLAGYTF. In DNA form, the CDR3 reads TGCAGTGCTAGAGAAGGGGGGCTCGCTGGCTACACCTTC.